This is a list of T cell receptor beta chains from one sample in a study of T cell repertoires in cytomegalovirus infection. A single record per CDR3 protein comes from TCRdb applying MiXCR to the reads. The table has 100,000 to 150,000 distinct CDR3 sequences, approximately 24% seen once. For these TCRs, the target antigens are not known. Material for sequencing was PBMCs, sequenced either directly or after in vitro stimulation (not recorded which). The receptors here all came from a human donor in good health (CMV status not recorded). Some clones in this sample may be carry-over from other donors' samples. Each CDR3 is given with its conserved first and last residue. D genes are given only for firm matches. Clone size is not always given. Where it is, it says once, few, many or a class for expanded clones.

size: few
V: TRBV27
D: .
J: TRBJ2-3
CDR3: CASRMTNSDTQYF
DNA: TGTGCCAGCAGGATGACTAATTCGGATACGCAGTATTTT

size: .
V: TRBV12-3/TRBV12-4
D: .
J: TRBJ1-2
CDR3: CASSDDRSSSTF
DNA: TGTGCCAGCAGTGACGACAGGTCGAGCTCCACCTTC

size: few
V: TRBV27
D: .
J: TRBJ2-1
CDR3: CASNVGPQFF
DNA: TGTGCCAGCAACGTGGGGCCGCAGTTCTTC

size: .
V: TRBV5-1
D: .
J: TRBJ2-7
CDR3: CASSLRDFAYEQYF
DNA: TGCGCCAGCAGCTTGCGTGACTTTGCCTACGAGCAGTACTTC

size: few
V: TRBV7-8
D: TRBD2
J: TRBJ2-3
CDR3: CASSFGTSGGTDTQYF
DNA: TGTGCCAGCAGCTTCGGGACTAGCGGGGGCACAGATACGCAGTATTTT

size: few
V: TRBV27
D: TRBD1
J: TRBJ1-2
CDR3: CASSPTQGDRGYTF
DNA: TGTGCCAGCAGTCCCACCCAGGGGGATCGGGGCTACACCTTC

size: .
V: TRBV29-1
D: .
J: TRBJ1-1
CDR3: CSVSWSWAAEAFF
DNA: TGCAGCGTTAGTTGGTCCTGGGCCGCTGAAGCTTTCTTT

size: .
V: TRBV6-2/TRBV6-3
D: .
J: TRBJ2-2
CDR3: CASRFLDRPNTGELFF
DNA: TGTGCCAGCAGATTTTTGGACAGACCGAACACCGGGGAGCTGTTTTTT

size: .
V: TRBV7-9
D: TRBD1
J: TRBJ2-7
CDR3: CASSSPRGIYEQYF
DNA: TGTGCCAGCAGCTCCCCCAGGGGGATCTACGAGCAGTACTTC

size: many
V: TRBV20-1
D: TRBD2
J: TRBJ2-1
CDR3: CSARDREDLYNEQFF
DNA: TGCAGTGCTAGAGACCGGGAGGACCTATACAATGAGCAGTTCTTC

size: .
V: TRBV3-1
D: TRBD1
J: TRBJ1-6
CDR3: CAGGQGLNSPLHF
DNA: TGTGCCGGCGGACAGGGCCTAAACTCACCCCTCCACTTT

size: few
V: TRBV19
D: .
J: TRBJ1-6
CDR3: CASKQGFSYNSPLHF
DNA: TGTGCCAGTAAACAGGGTTTCTCCTATAATTCACCCCTCCACTTT

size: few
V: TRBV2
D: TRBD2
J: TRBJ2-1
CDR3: CASSSPLAGHYNEQFF
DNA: TGTGCCAGCAGCTCTCCCCTAGCGGGACACTACAATGAGCAGTTCTTC

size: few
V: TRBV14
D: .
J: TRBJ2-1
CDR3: CASSQSGVPRF
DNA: TGTGCCAGCAGCCAGTCGGGCGTACCCCGCTTC

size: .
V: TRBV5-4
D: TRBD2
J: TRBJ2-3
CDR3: CASSLGLAGVSDTQYF
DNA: TGTGCCAGCAGCTTAGGACTAGCGGGAGTATCAGATACGCAGTATTTT

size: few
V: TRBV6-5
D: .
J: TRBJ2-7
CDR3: CASSRRTGQGQQYF
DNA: TGTGCCAGCAGTCGGAGGACCGGGCAGGGCCAGCAGTACTTC

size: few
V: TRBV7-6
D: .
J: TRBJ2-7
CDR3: CASSLAGETYEQYF
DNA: TGTGCCAGCAGCTTAGCGGGCGAAACCTACGAGCAGTACTTC

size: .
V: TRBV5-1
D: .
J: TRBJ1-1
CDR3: CASSLTDMNTEAFF
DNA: TGCGCCAGCAGCTTAACGGATATGAACACTGAAGCTTTCTTT

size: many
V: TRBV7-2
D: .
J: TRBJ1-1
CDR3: CASSPYRANAFF
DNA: TGTGCCAGCAGTCCATATAGGGCGAATGCTTTCTTT

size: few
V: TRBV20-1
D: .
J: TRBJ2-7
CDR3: CSARGQQNEQYF
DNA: TGCAGTGCTAGAGGACAGCAGAACGAGCAGTACTTC

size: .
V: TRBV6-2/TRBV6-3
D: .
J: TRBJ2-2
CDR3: CASRPPGTANTGELFF
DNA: TGTGCCAGCAGGCCCCCCGGGACTGCGAACACCGGGGAGCTGTTTTTT

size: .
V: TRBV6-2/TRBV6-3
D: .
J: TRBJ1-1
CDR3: CASSGGPRRAFF
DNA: TGTGCCAGCAGTGGGGGTCCTCGGCGGGCTTTCTTT

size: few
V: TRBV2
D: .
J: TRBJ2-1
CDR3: CASTSDNEQFF
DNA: TGTGCCAGCACCTCGGACAATGAGCAGTTCTTC

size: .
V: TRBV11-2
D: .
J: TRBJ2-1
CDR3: CASSLDSRADHEQFF
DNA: TGTGCCAGCAGCTTAGATAGTAGGGCAGACCATGAGCAGTTCTTC

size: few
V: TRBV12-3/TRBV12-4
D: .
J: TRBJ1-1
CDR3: CASSTRGNTEAFF
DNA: TGTGCCAGCAGTACCAGGGGGAACACTGAAGCTTTCTTT

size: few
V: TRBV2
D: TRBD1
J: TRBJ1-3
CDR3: CASRGTGSGNTIYF
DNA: TGTGCCAGCAGGGGGACAGGGAGTGGGAACACCATATATTTT

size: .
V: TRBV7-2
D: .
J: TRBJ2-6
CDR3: CASSLRRNSGANVLTF
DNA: TGTGCCAGCAGCTTGAGACGGAACTCTGGGGCCAACGTCCTGACTTTC

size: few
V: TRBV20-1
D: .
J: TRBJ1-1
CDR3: CSARDGTLRAFF
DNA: TGCAGTGCTAGAGATGGGACTTTAAGAGCTTTCTTT

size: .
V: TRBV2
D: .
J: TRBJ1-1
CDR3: CASSGSRGNTEAFF
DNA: TGTGCCAGCAGTGGTTCCAGGGGGAACACTGAAGCTTTCTTT

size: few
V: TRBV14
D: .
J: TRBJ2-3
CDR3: CASSQDGLRTDTQYF
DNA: TGTGCCAGCAGCCAAGACGGACTCCGCACAGATACGCAGTATTTT

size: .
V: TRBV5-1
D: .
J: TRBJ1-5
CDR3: CASSPSDSNQPQHF
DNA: TGCGCCAGCAGTCCCTCGGATAGCAATCAGCCCCAGCATTTT

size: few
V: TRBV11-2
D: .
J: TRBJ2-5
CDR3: CASSFTEQETQYF
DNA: TGTGCCAGCAGCTTTACAGAACAAGAGACCCAGTACTTC

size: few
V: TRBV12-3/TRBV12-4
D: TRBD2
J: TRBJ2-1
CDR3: CASSPTSGRAQEQFF
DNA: TGTGCCAGCAGTCCTACTAGCGGGAGGGCTCAGGAGCAGTTCTTC

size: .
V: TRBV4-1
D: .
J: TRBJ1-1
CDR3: CASSQDMARAQTAEAFF
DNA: TGCGCCAGCAGCCAAGATATGGCCAGGGCCCAAACGGCTGAAGCTTTCTTT

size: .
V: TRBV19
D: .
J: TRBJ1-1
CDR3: CASSIRQGLAEAFF
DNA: TGTGCCAGTAGTATACGCCAGGGTCTCGCTGAAGCTTTCTTT

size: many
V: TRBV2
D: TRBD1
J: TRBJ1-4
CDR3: CAKRPGQANEKLFF
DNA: TGTGCCAAGAGACCGGGACAGGCTAATGAAAAACTGTTTTTT